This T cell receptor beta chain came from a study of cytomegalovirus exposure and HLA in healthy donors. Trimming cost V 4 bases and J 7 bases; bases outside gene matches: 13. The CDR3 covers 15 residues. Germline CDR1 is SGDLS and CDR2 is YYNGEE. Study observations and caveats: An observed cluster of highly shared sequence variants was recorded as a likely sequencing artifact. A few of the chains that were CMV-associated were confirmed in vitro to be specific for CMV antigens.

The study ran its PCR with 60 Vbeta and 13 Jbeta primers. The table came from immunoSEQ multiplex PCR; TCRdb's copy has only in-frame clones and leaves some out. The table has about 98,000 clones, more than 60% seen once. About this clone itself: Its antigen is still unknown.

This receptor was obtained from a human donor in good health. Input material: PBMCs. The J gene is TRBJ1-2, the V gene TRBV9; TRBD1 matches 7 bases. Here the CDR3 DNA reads TGTGCCAGCAGCCTAACCGACAGGGAAGCGCGTGGCTACACCTTC. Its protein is CASSLTDREARGYTF.